These 15 T cell receptor beta chains were all obtained from the same sample, sequenced in a study of OX40 agonist ivuxolimab in advanced cancers. This table comes from immunoSEQ multiplex PCR, and its TCRdb copy is limited to in-frame clones, with some not included. The sample records fewer than 75,000 clones, approximately 90% being singletons. The specimen comprised CD4+ or CD8+ T cells sorted from blood, sampled in a trial of the OX40 agonist ivuxolimab. The receptors were sampled from an adult with an advanced solid tumor such as melanoma, head and neck, liver or kidney cancer.

V and J are TRBV7-8 and TRBJ1-1; D not certain. Germline CDR1 SGHVS, CDR2 FQNEAQ. CDR3 length: 13 amino acids. Trimming removed 3 bases from V and 3 bases from J, with 8 bases in between. Written as DNA, the CDR3 is TGTGCCAGCAGCTTCGCGGGAGACACTGAAGCTTTCTTT. As protein: CASSFAGDTEAFF.

The rearrangement links TRBV7-9 to TRBJ1-3; a possible D gene is TRBD1 (5 bases). Per germline, CDR1 SEHNR and CDR2 FQNEAQ (reference sequence). The CDR3 extends over 13 amino acids. Between the trimmed V and J ends, which lost 7 bases and 3 bases, there was a span of 10 bases. Written as DNA, the CDR3 is TGTGCCAGCAAGAGAGGGGATGGAAACACCATATATTTT. Translation: CASKRGDGNTIYF.

The chain uses TRBV18 and TRBJ1-5; weak D call: TRBD1 (5 bases). Per the germline V gene, CDR1 is KGHSH and CDR2 is LQKENI. The length of the CDR3 is 15 residues. V was pared by 6 bases and J by 6 bases, with 18 bases between. In nucleotides, the CDR3 is TGTGCCAGCTCCCCGACCCTAGGGGAAGGTCAGCCCCAGCATTTT. Its protein product is CASSPTLGEGQPQHF.

The CDR3 sequence: CASSYEADAAYEQYF. In DNA form, the CDR3 reads TGTGCCAGCAGTTACGAGGCAGACGCCGCCTACGAGCAGTACTTC. The V gene is TRBV6-5, the J gene TRBJ2-7, with D unclear. The germline CDR1 and CDR2 sequences are MNHEY and SVGAGI. Trimming left V 2 bases short and J 2 bases short, with 13 bases between. The CDR3 runs to 15 residues.

This chain links TRBV6-5 with TRBJ2-2, with a tentative D call TRBD1 (5 bases). V was trimmed by 2 bases and J by 0 bases, leaving 7 bases between them. The CDR3 length is 15 residues. Germline CDR1 is MNHEY and CDR2 is SVGAGI. This CDR3 is CASSYQGSNTGELFF. CDR3 nucleotide sequence: TGTGCCAGCAGTTACCAGGGATCGAACACCGGGGAGCTGTTTTTT.

The rearrangement joins TRBV4-2 to TRBJ2-1; a weak D match, TRBD2 (6 bases). Germline CDR1 LGHNA, CDR2 YNFKEQ. The CDR3 length is 15 residues. V lost 0 bases and J 6 bases, leaving 12 bases between the germline ends. CDR3 sequence reads: CASSQEIRGINEQFF. DNA for the CDR3: TGTGCCAGCAGCCAAGAGATCCGGGGGATCAATGAGCAGTTCTTC.

The chain links TRBV28 to TRBJ2-7, with D perhaps matching TRBD2 (6 bases). Looked up from germline, CDR1 is MDHEN and CDR2 is SYDVKM. V was trimmed by 5 bases and J by 0 bases, leaving 14 bases between them. This CDR3 contains 15 residues. The CDR3 reads CASSPPRGSSYEQYF. Here the CDR3 DNA reads TGTGCCAGCAGTCCGCCGCGGGGCAGCTCCTACGAGCAGTACTTC.

This chain uses TRBV5-6 with TRBJ2-1; 10 bases map to TRBD2. Germline V gene lookup returns CDR1 SGHDT and CDR2 YYEEEE. CDR3 length equals 16 residues. V lost 2 bases to trimming and J lost 7 bases; unmatched junction nucleotides: 9. In DNA form, the CDR3 reads TGTGCCAGCAGCTTCTCCCCGGGACTAGCGTCGAATGAGCAGTTCTTC. Its protein is CASSFSPGLASNEQFF.

Concerning this clone: Mismatch with germline at one junction end may stem from a read error. The chain recombines TRBV7-7 with TRBJ2-5, with TRBD1 identical over 9 bases. The length of the CDR3 is 14 residues. Germline CDR1 SSHAT, CDR2 FNYEAQ (reference sequence). The chain's CDR3 is CASSQGQGGETQYF. CDR3 bases: TGTGCTAGCAGCCAGGGACAGGGTGGCGAGACCCAGTACTTC.

The V and J genes are TRBV9 and TRBJ2-7; 8 nucleotides line up with TRBD1. V shed 0 bases, J shed 2 bases, and the junction held 4 bases outside the gene matches. Germline CDR1 is SGDLS and CDR2 is YYNGEE. The CDR3 has 15 residues. Here the CDR3 reads CASSVGGQGPYEQYF. The CDR3 DNA follows: TGTGCCAGCAGCGTAGGTGGACAGGGACCCTACGAGCAGTACTTC.

This clone was recorded once. This chain uses TRBV5-8 with TRBJ1-4, with a weak D call TRBD1 (5 bases). V was clipped by 5 bases and J by 8 bases, with 19 bases between them. The CDR3 sequence is 15 residues long. CDR1 is SGHTS, CDR2 YDEGEE, per germline. Written as DNA, the CDR3 is TGTGCCAGCAGGATTGGAGGGACTGGGAGCGAAAAACTGTTTTTT. Its translation: CASRIGGTGSEKLFF.

CDR3 region: CASSWGPEEGSIQYF. Written as DNA, the CDR3 is TGTGCCAGCAGTTGGGGCCCCGAGGAGGGGAGCATTCAGTACTTC. The chain joins TRBV28 to TRBJ2-4; D perhaps matches TRBD2 (6 bases). Germline lookup yields CDR1 MDHEN and CDR2 SYDVKM. The CDR3 sequence is 15 residues long. Trimming cost V 4 bases and J 9 bases, with 19 bases left between them.

The chain recombines TRBV5-4 with TRBJ1-2; D remains ambiguous. The CDR3 is 14 residues long. Trimming stripped 4 bases from V and 4 bases from J, with 14 bases between. Germline CDR1 SGHNT, CDR2 YYREEE (reference sequence). This chain's CDR3 is CASSLFDGVYGYTF. The CDR3 DNA reads as TGTGCCAGCAGCCTTTTCGACGGAGTCTATGGCTACACCTTC.

This chain links TRBV2 with TRBJ1-2; TRBD1 is a possible D gene (6 bases). CDR3 length: 13 residues. CDR1 is SNHLY and CDR2 is FYNNEI in the germline V gene. The V gene lost 7 bases and the J gene lost 4 bases, with 13 bases spanning the gap. CDR3 loop: CASTHREGYGYTF. The CDR3 region has the DNA TGTGCCAGCACCCACAGGGAGGGCTATGGCTACACCTTC.

This rearrangement joins TRBV27 to TRBJ1-3, with D hard to call. Germline-derived CDR1 and CDR2 are MNHEY and SMNVEV (reference sequence). Between the trimmed V and J ends, which lost 8 bases and 7 bases, there was a span of 18 bases. The CDR3 covers 14 residues. CDR3 region: CASLRNLPWNTIYF. The CDR3 nucleotides are TGTGCCAGCCTGAGGAACCTCCCTTGGAACACCATATATTTT.